A single sample gave rise to the 11 T cell receptor beta chains below, sequenced in a study of shared clonotypes between healthy human individuals. CD8 cells regarded as naive lacked CD45RO, were positively chosen for CCR7, and omitted terminally differentiated effector memory CD45RA+ cells. Produced via immunoSEQ multiplex PCR; TCRdb's table is partial and in-frame only. The repertoire consists of around 650,000 clones, with about 96% occurring once and the leading ten covering 0.11%. Input material: naive CD8+ T cells sorted from blood. The receptors originated from a woman aged 25-40 years in good health.

This clone was counted only a few times. The genes are TRBV28 and TRBJ1-5; D remains ambiguous. With 7 bases removed from V and 0 bases from J, the gap between germline ends came to 7 bases. Germline CDR1 reads MDHEN; CDR2 reads SYDVKM. This CDR3 comprises 13 residues. The CDR3 DNA reads as TGTGCCAGCAACGTGGATAGCAATCAGCCCCAGCATTTT. Its translation: CASNVDSNQPQHF.

The DNA for the CDR3 is TGTGCCAGCAGTTTATATGCAGGGGGGTACCAAGAGACCCAGTACTTC. Encoded protein: CASSLYAGGYQETQYF. V and J are TRBV27 and TRBJ2-5; tentatively, D is TRBD1 (7 bases). V was trimmed by 1 base and J by 0 bases, leaving 12 bases between them. Per the germline V gene, CDR1 is MNHEY and CDR2 is SMNVEV (reference sequence). The CDR3 is 16 residues long.

The chain has TRBV11-2 and TRBJ2-7; D perhaps matches TRBD2 (6 bases). The CDR3 runs 14 residues. Per the germline V gene, CDR1 is SGHAT and CDR2 is FQNNGV. V lost 1 base and J 5 bases, leaving 12 bases between the germline ends. CDR3 DNA: TGTGCCAGCAGCTTAGTCGGGAGTAGCCACGAGCAGTACTTC. Residues: CASSLVGSSHEQYF.

In its sample, this clone was seen once. The chain combines TRBV4-1 with TRBJ2-7; D unresolved. Germline V CDR1 and CDR2: MGHRA, YSYEKL. Deletions cut 0 bases from V and 0 bases from J, with 12 bases between. The CDR3 spans 16 residues. The CDR3 DNA reads as TGCGCCAGCAGCCAAGAGGTGACTTACAGCTCCTACGAGCAGTACTTC. As protein: CASSQEVTYSSYEQYF.

The chain joins TRBV27 to TRBJ1-1; no firm D call. V was pared by 0 bases and J by 7 bases, with 9 bases between. Per the germline V gene, CDR1 is MNHEY and CDR2 is SMNVEV (reference sequence). This CDR3 region has 13 residues. CDR3: CASSLSQEYEAFF. CDR3 DNA: TGTGCCAGCAGTTTATCCCAGGAGTATGAAGCTTTCTTT.

The CDR3 here is CASSLAEVSYNEQFF. The CDR3 nucleotides are TGTGCCAGCAGCTTAGCGGAGGTATCCTACAATGAGCAGTTCTTC. The chain is built from TRBV7-9 and TRBJ2-1; D may be TRBD2 (5 bases). The CDR3 extends over 15 amino acids. The germline V and J ends were trimmed by 0 bases and 1 base, with 7 bases remaining between them. The germline V gene has CDR1 SEHNR and CDR2 FQNEAQ (reference sequence).

In DNA form, the CDR3 reads TGTGCCAGCAGCACCCTAGCGAACAATGAGCAGTTCTTC. Protein sequence: CASSTLANNEQFF. The gene calls are TRBV9 and TRBJ2-1, with a tentative D call TRBD2 (6 bases). CDR1 is SGDLS and CDR2 is YYNGEE in the germline V gene. V was pared by 4 bases and J by 5 bases, with 10 bases between. The length of the CDR3 is 13 residues. The variable domain in full, with the rest retrieved from reference TRBV9 and TRBJ2-1, is DSGVTQTPKHLITATGQRVTLRCSPRSGDLSVYWYQQSLDQGLQFLIQYYNGEERAKGNILERFSAQQFPDLHSELNLSSLELGDSALYFCASSTLANNEQFFGPGTRLTVL.

J is TRBJ1-1 and V is TRBV2; perhaps TRBD1 as D (6 bases). This CDR3 region has 16 residues. Trimming took 2 bases from V and 2 from J, leaving 15 bases between them. Germline-derived CDR1 and CDR2 are SNHLY and FYNNEI. CDR3 DNA: TGTGCCAGCAGTGAAACCTTAACCGGGACAAACACTGAAGCTTTCTTT. Its protein product is CASSETLTGTNTEAFF.

The chain uses TRBV14 and TRBJ1-1; 7 nucleotides align to TRBD1. The ends lost 4 bases at V and 8 bases at J; junction bases unmatched: 7. The germline V gene encodes CDR1 SGHDN and CDR2 FVKESK. The CDR3 has 13 amino acids. CDR3 coding DNA: TGTGCCAGCAGCCGAACAGGGGCCTCAGAAGCTTTCTTT. It translates to CASSRTGASEAFF.

In the case of this clone: The sample has other DNA sequences that encode this CDR3 too. This rearrangement joins TRBV11-2 to TRBJ2-7; D is unclear. This CDR3 contains 11 residues. Trimming left V 8 bases short and J 7 bases short, with 12 bases between. From germline, CDR1 is SGHAT and CDR2 FQNNGV. CDR3 loop: CASSLVAEQYF. The CDR3 bases are TGTGCCAGCTCCTTAGTCGCGGAGCAGTACTTC.

This chain uses TRBV28 with TRBJ1-2, with D unresolved. The CDR3 length is 14 residues. CDR1 is MDHEN and CDR2 is SYDVKM in the germline V gene. Trimming cost V 2 bases and J 6 bases, with 13 bases left between them. The CDR3 sequence is CASSLPGRANGYTF. CDR3 in DNA: TGTGCCAGCAGTTTACCTGGCAGAGCCAATGGCTACACCTTC.